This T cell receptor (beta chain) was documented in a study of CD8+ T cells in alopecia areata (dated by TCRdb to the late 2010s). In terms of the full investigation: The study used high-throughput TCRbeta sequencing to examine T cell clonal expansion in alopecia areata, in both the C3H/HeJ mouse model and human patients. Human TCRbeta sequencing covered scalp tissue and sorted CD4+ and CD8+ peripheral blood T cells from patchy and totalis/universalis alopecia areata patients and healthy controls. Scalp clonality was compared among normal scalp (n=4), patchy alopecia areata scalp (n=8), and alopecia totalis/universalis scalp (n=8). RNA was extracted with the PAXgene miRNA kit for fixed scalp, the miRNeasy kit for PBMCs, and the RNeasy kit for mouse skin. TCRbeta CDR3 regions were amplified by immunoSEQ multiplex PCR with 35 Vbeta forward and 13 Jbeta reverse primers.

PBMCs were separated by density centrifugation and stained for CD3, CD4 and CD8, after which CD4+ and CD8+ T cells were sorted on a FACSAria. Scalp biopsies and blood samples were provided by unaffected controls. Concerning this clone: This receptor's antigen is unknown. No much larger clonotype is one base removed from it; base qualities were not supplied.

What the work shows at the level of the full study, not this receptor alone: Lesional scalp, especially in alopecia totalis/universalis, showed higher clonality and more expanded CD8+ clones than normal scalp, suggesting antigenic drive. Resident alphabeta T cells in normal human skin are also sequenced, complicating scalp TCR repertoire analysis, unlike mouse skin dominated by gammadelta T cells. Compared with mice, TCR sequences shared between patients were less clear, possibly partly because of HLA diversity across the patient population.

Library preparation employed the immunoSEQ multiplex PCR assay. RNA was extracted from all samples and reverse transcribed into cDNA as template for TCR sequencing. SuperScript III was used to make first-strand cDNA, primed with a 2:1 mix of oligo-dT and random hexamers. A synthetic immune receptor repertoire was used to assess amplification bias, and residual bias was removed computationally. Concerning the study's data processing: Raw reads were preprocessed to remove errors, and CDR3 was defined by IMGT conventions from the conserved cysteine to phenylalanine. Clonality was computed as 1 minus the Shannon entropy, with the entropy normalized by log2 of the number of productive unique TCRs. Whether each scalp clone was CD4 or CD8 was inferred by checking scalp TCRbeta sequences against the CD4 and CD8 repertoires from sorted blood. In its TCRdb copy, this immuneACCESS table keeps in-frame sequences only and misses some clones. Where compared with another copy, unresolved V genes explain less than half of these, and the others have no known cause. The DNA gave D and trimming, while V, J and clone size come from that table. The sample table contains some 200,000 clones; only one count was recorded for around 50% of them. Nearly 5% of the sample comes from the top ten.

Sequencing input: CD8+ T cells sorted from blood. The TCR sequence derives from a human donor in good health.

This receptor carries the CDR3 CASSEGQDNGELFF. The sequence in DNA is TGTGCCAGCAGTGAAGGACAGGATAACGGGGAGCTGTTTTTT. This sequence uses TRBV6-4 and TRBJ2-2; 7 central nucleotides agree with TRBD1. Germline trimming amounts to 3 bases on V and 7 bases on J, with 5 as the count of junction bases outside the gene matches. Counted from cysteine to phenylalanine, this CDR3 has 14 amino acids. Only the CDR3 region is kept as DNA, spanning 42 bases read in frame from base 1. CDR1 and CDR2 are drawn from the germline V gene: MRHNA, SNTAGT.